The rows below give T cell receptor beta chains drawn from one sample of a study of T cell repertoires in cytomegalovirus infection. One entry per CDR3 protein, called by TCRdb with MiXCR from the reads. Here the sample spans some 400,000 distinct CDR3 sequences, roughly a third being singletons. What was sequenced was PBMCs. The receptors were gathered from a human donor in good health (CMV status not recorded). Some clones in this sample may be carry-over from other donors' samples. Both conserved end residues are part of each CDR3.

>TRBV5-1
CASSYGGGGYNEQFF
>TRBV3-1
CASSQDPRGNQPQHF
>TRBV5-1
CASSLVGGNIQYF
>TRBV7-2
CASSQRGGNEQFF
>TRBV7-9
CASSSADGQGNEQFF
>TRBV7-2
CASSLGGPHTGELFF
>TRBV19
CASTPAGLGGNQPQHF
>TRBV6-5
CASSYLAGAQHYNEQFF
>TRBV7-2
CASSLVRNYGYTF
>TRBV2
CASSELGGSAYEQYF
>TRBV6-2/TRBV6-3
CASSYGGGPEQYF
>TRBV7-2
CASSPTGRMQPQHF
>TRBV7-8
CASSLGQGAPRYEQFF
>TRBV15
CATSIGGPYEQYF
>TRBV2
CASSPRATTSTDTQYF
>TRBV5-1
CASSWRDTSYEQYF
>TRBV2
CASRKGAGGANVLTF
>TRBV6-1
CASSEGWGGNTIYF
>TRBV6-2/TRBV6-3
CASSPGGGGPSYNEQFF